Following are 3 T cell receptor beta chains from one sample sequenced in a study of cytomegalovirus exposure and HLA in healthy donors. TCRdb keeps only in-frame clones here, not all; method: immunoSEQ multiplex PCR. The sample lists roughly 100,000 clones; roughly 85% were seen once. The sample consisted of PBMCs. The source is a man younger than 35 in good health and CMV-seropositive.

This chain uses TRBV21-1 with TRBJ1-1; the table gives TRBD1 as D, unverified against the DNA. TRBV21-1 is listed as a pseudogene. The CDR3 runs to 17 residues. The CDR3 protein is CANWETGKDLIGTEAFF. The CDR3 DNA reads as TGTGCCAACTGGGAGACAGGGAAGGATTTGATCGGGACTGAAGCTTTCTTT.

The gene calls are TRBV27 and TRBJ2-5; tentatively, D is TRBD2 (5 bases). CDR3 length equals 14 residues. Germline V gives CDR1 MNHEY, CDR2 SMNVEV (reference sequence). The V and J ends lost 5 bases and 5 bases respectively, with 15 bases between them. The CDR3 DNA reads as TGTGCCAGCAGTCTGACTGAGGGTGGGGAGACCCAGTACTTC. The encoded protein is CASSLTEGGETQYF.

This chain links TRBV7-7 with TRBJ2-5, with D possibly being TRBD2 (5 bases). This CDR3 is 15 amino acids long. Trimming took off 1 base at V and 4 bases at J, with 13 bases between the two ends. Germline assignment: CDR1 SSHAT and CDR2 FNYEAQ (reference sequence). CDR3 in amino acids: CASSLGAGMGETQYF. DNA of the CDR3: TGTGCCAGCAGCTTAGGGGCGGGCATGGGAGAGACCCAGTACTTC. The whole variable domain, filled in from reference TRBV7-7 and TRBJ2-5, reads GAGVSQSPRYKVTKRGQDVTLRCDPISSHATLYWYQQALGQGPEFLTYFNYEAQPDKSGLPSDRFSAERPEGSISTLTIQRTEQRDSAMYRCASSLGAGMGETQYFGPGTRLLVL.